Detailed here is one T cell receptor beta chain. Antigen unknown. The assay was immunoSEQ multiplex PCR, and TCRdb's table has in-frame clones only and misses some. Of about 94,000 clones listed, over 85% were seen once; the top ten hold over 0.7%. The data belong to a study of a mutant IDH1 vaccine in newly diagnosed glioma. Overall study: With temozolomide cycles, or 4-6 weeks after radiotherapy alone, vaccination was started. Previous care, which was radiotherapy, temozolomide, or both, most often involved both. Week 47 marked visit V13, whereas week 35 marked visit V12.

Described time point: week 47, end of study. Every vaccination contained 300 ug of the mutant IDH1 20-mer peptide and was paired with topical imiquimod. The V and J ends lost 5 bases and 4 bases respectively, with 11 bases between them. The CDR3 is made up of 14 amino acids. Germline CDR1 reads SGHTA; CDR2 reads FQGNSA. This clonotype was sampled from a woman aged 45 to 65 with glioma. This chain uses TRBV7-2 with TRBJ1-4; D is perhaps TRBD1 (6 bases). This sample comprised PBMCs, obtained from a glioma patient whose treatment included an IDH1 peptide vaccine. Written as DNA, the CDR3 is TGTGCCAGCAGCATGGGGGGCTTTAATGAAAAACTGTTTTTT. This codes for CASSMGGFNEKLFF. Based on the CDR3 plus reference TRBV7-2 and TRBJ1-4, the full variable domain is GAGVSQSPSNKVTEKGKDVELRCDPISGHTALYWYRQSLGQGLEFLIYFQGNSAPDKSGLPSDRFSAERTGGSVSTLTIQRTQQEDSAVYLCASSMGGFNEKLFFGSGTQLSVL.